The text below deals with one T cell receptor (beta chain). Antigen: not known. About 10 milliliters of peripheral blood were drawn from each donor into EDTA-treated tubes. The sample originates from a study of blood T cells in healthy people across ages. General study findings and limits: Possibly, changes in expanded clonotypes were confounded because donor CMV status was unknown. Unsorted PBMCs ruled out conclusive naive versus antigen-experienced comparison. Considered underestimates were the diversity estimates obtained from one million T cells.

Together with a sample-barcoded 5' primer, a J-beta primer mix was included in a second PCR lasting about 7 to 11 cycles. TCRdb passed the 5' RACE reads through MiXCR, listing each CDR3 protein once. The sample contains roughly 1,300,000 distinct CDR3 sequences, around 59% of which appear only once. Germline V gene lookup returns CDR1 MNHNS and CDR2 SASEGT. This CDR3 has 17 amino acids. Unmatched junction bases numbered 7, after V lost 5 bases and J lost 3 bases. The rearrangement uses TRBV6-1 and TRBJ2-1; 13 bases are shared with TRBD2. Sequenced sample: blood. The clonotype was recovered from a man aged 18 to 29 in good health. The CDR3 reads CASSPRTSGRVYNEQFF. The CDR3 bases are TGTGCCAGCAGTCCCCGGACTAGCGGGAGAGTCTACAATGAGCAGTTCTTC.